This T cell receptor beta chain is from a study of blood T cell repertoires in COVID-19. At the level of the study: Sources were T cells, B-cell-depleted T cells, or PBMCs; the material itself was cDNA or gDNA.

In the original workflow: Amplification with reference gene primers provided the estimates of nucleated cell counts. The method was immunoSEQ multiplex PCR; TCRdb's version includes in-frame clones alone and lacks a portion of them. The V and J calls and clone size are taken from that table; D and trimming were inferred from the DNA. The sample includes under 150,000 clones, over 65% of them seen just once. V lost 4 bases and J lost 1; bases outside the gene matches: 8. The CDR3 extends over 17 amino acids. CDR1 and CDR2 (germline): SGHRS, YFSETQ. Material: peripheral blood. This TCR came from an elderly woman with active or convalescent COVID-19. The rearrangement joins TRBV5-1 to TRBJ2-7, with 13 bases aligning to TRBD2. CDR3 sequence reads: CASSQGLAGALSYEQYF. DNA of the CDR3: TGCGCCAGCAGCCAAGGACTAGCGGGGGCCTTATCCTACGAGCAGTACTTC.